Detailed here is one T cell receptor beta chain. The same CDR3 is also encoded by other DNA sequences in this sample. Trimming cost V 0 bases and J 2 bases, with 8 bases left between them. The CDR3 has 14 amino acids. In germline, CDR1 is SGHAT, CDR2 FQNNGV. This entry is derived from a study of Ad26.COV2.S vaccination and SARS-CoV-2 variants. Clones were sequenced by immunoSEQ multiplex PCR, and TCRdb holds only the in-frame ones, with some missing. The table records about 680,000 clones, around 90% of them present only once. Treatment indicated: over 15 received Ad26.COV2.S at low or high dose, single or two shots; roughly 5 received placebo; per-sample allocation not given. On day 63 after the first injection, vaccine and placebo recipients gave samples. Spike of the Wuhan-strain SARS-CoV-2 was expressed by an Ad26 vector, which formed the vaccine.

V is TRBV11-2 and J is TRBJ2-7; a possible D gene is TRBD1 (6 bases). Material: peripheral blood, obtained in a trial of Ad26.COV2.S vaccine versus placebo. This receptor was identified in a person aged 18-60 years who received the Ad26.COV2.S COVID-19 vaccine or a placebo. The CDR3 coding sequence is TGTGCCAGCAGCTTAGACAGGGGTCCCTACGAGCAGTACTTC. This codes for CASSLDRGPYEQYF.